These 8 T cell receptor beta chains share one sample of origin, sequenced in a study of T cells in Graves' hyperthyroidism and ophthalmopathy. TCR beta CDR3 regions were amplified from RNA. HTBI primers were the set used in a first-round RT-PCR of the TCR CDR3. TCRdb reprocessed the multiplex PCR reads with MiXCR, giving one entry per CDR3 protein. Of hundreds of thousands of distinct CDR3 sequences detected, roughly 14% appear once; the ten largest clones hold less than 15%. The material sequenced was blood. All receptors derive from a man aged 18 to 30 with Graves' ophthalmopathy.

This clonotype was recorded at least ten times. The rearrangement links TRBV7-6 to TRBJ2-3; D possibly corresponds to TRBD1 (5 bases). Germline V gene sequence: CDR1 SGHVS, CDR2 FNYEAQ. The V and J ends lost 8 bases and 3 bases respectively, with 12 bases between them. This CDR3 has 13 residues. The DNA for the CDR3 is TGTGCCAGCTTAAGGGGTCCGACAGATACGCAGTATTTT. This sequence encodes CASLRGPTDTQYF.

This clonotype was picked up many times. V is TRBV10-2 and J is TRBJ2-3, with a tentative D call TRBD2 (5 bases). CDR3 length: 15 residues. The V end lost 2 bases, the J end lost 4 bases, and 13 bases lay between the germline ends. Germline V gene sequence: CDR1 WSHSY, CDR2 SAAADI. The CDR3: CASSEETRGSDTQYF. Here the CDR3 DNA reads TGCGCCAGCAGTGAGGAAACTCGGGGTTCAGATACGCAGTATTTT.

In its sample, this clonotype was seen many times. The chain joins TRBV20-1 to TRBJ2-1; no clear D gene. CDR1 is DFQATT and CDR2 is SNEGSKA in the germline V gene (reference sequence). Trimming removed 6 bases from V and 7 bases from J, with 10 bases in between. The CDR3 contains 11 residues. The CDR3, as DNA: TGCAGTGCCCGGCGTGAAAATGAGCAGTTCTTC. This translates into CSARRENEQFF.

This clonotype showed up many times. V is TRBV6-1 and J is TRBJ1-5, with no clear D. V shed 5 bases and J shed 4 bases, with 12 bases lying between them. Germline V gene data show CDR1 as MNHNS and CDR2 as SASEGT. This CDR3 has 14 residues. CDR3 protein: CASSIADGNQPQHF. The CDR3, as DNA: TGTGCCAGCAGTATTGCAGACGGTAATCAGCCCCAGCATTTT.

In this sample, this clonotype turned up many times. The V call is TRBV7-8, the J call TRBJ1-1, with D possibly being TRBD1 (5 bases). Germline-derived CDR1 and CDR2 are SGHVS and FQNEAQ. Trimming left V 3 bases short and J 0 bases short, with 17 bases between. The CDR3 extends over 17 amino acids. CDR3 region: CASSFLWAGPLNTEAFF. The CDR3 DNA reads as TGTGCCAGCAGCTTCCTTTGGGCAGGGCCCCTGAACACTGAAGCTTTCTTT. The full variable domain, with the rest looked up from reference TRBV7-8 and TRBJ1-1, is GAGVSQSPRYKVAKRGQDVALRCDPISGHVSLFWYQQALGQGPEFLTYFQNEAQLDKSGLPSDRFFAERPEGSVSTLKIQRTQQEDSAVYLCASSFLWAGPLNTEAFFGQGTRLTVV.

At least ten counts were recorded for this clonotype. The chain recombines TRBV11-2 with TRBJ2-5, with D possibly matching TRBD2 (5 bases). Germline V gene lookup returns CDR1 SGHAT and CDR2 FQNNGV. This CDR3 is built from 14 residues. Trimming shortened V by 5 bases and J by 5 bases, and 15 bases separated the two germline ends. The CDR3 protein is CASSPMLGSETQYF. The CDR3 bases are TGTGCCAGCAGCCCAATGCTAGGGAGCGAGACCCAGTACTTC.

At least ten counts were recorded for this clonotype. This chain uses TRBV6-1 with TRBJ1-1, with 9 positions matching TRBD1. Trimming cost V 10 bases and J 0 bases; bases outside gene matches: 9. Germline CDR1 and CDR2: MNHNS and SASEGT. The CDR3 sequence is 15 residues long. CDR3 protein: CATLDRGPMNTEAFF. The CDR3 region has the DNA TGTGCCACCCTGGACAGGGGTCCCATGAACACTGAAGCTTTCTTT.

This clonotype was detected ten times or more. The chain is built from TRBV3-1 and TRBJ2-1, with D uncertain. Looked up from germline, CDR1 is LGHDT and CDR2 is YNNKEL (reference sequence). V shed 0 bases and J shed 11 bases, with 14 bases lying between them. The CDR3 is 14 amino acids. CDR3: CASSQDTVRPQQFF. For the CDR3, the DNA is TGTGCCAGCAGCCAAGACACGGTCCGACCCCAGCAGTTCTTC.